This T cell receptor beta chain was profiled in a study of T cell repertoires in cytomegalovirus infection. Study-wide points: In two of eight donors, the top clonotype was HLA-C-restricted CMV-specific.

The CDR3 covers 16 residues. The junction had 5 bases not matched to a gene; V was cut back by 1 base and J by 4 bases. Germline V gives CDR1 SGHTA, CDR2 FQGNSA. TCRdb passed the reads through MiXCR, listing each CDR3 protein once. Here the sample spans approximately 750,000 distinct CDR3 sequences, 35% to 45% being singletons. Remarks on this clonotype: Antigen: not known.

Sequenced sample: PBMCs. The V and J genes are TRBV7-2 and TRBJ1-1, with 11 bases fitting TRBD1. This sequence originates from a human donor in good health (CMV status not recorded). Some clones in this sample may be carry-over from other donors' samples. The CDR3 sequence is CASSLEGTGGFTEAFF. CDR3 in DNA: TGTGCCAGCAGCTTAGAGGGGACAGGGGGGTTCACTGAAGCTTTCTTT.